This T cell receptor beta chain was sequenced during a study of cytomegalovirus exposure and HLA in healthy donors. In regard to this clone: This same CDR3 is encoded by further DNA sequences in the sample.

A multiplex PCR was run with 60 Vbeta primers and 13 Jbeta primers. The method was immunoSEQ multiplex PCR; TCRdb's version includes in-frame clones alone and lacks a portion of them. This table holds 110,000 to 150,000 clones, roughly 80% found once. This receptor was obtained from a woman aged 40 to 50 in good health and CMV-seropositive. The sample comprised PBMCs.

For the CDR3, the DNA is TGTGCCAGCAGCTTGGGGCCCGGGAACACTGAAGCTTTCTTT. Encoded protein: CASSLGPGNTEAFF. V is TRBV7-3 and J is TRBJ1-1, with a tentative D call TRBD1 (5 bases). The germline V gene has CDR1 SGHTA and CDR2 FQGTGA. The CDR3 extends over 14 amino acids. V lost 3 bases and J 1 base, leaving 9 bases between the germline ends.